This TCR beta chain comes out of a study of shared clonotypes between healthy human individuals. CDR1 is PRHDT and CDR2 is FYEKMQ in the germline V gene (reference sequence). The CDR3 has 14 residues. V shed 5 bases and J shed 7 bases, with 15 bases lying between them. The deep-level immunoSEQ assay was used. Genomic DNA per cell subset filled all wells of several immunoSEQ plates. Sequenced by immunoSEQ multiplex PCR; TCRdb stores in-frame clones only, minus some. The data contain about half a million clones, 78% of them singletons. Remarks on this clone: Its antigen is currently unknown.

Study-level points and caveats: An effect of sequencing depth on clonotype sharing among donors was expected. Limited genetic and exposure-history diversity came from having few donors.

Specimen: PBMCs. The genes are TRBV13 and TRBJ1-3, with a weak D call TRBD1 (6 bases). This receptor was identified in a woman aged 40 to 50 in good health. Some clones in this sample may be carry-over from other donors' samples. In nucleotides, the CDR3 is TGTGCCAGCAGCACGGGACACCGCGGGAACACCATATATTTT. Protein: CASSTGHRGNTIYF. The variable domain in full, with the rest retrieved from reference TRBV13 and TRBJ1-3, is AAGVIQSPRHLIKEKRETATLKCYPIPRHDTVYWYQQGPGQDPQFLISFYEKMQSDKGSIPDRFSAQQFSDYHSELNMSSLELGDSALYFCASSTGHRGNTIYFGEGSWLTVV.